The 3 T cell receptor beta chains listed next were all sequenced from one sample in a study of beta chain features in type 1 diabetes. Expressed TCRB transcripts were sequenced after all isolated RNA was converted to cDNA. Sequencing used immunoSEQ multiplex PCR; TCRdb keeps in-frame clones, though not all of them. The top ten clones hold 1% to 1.5% of a sample with about 220,000 clones, approximately 10% of them seen once. The sequencing input was central memory CD4+ T cells from blood. These receptors came from a man aged 18 to 30 in good health.

This chain links TRBV18 with TRBJ1-2; D is uncertain. The CDR3 is made up of 14 amino acids. The V and J ends lost 1 base and 3 bases respectively, with 9 bases between them. Per germline, CDR1 KGHSH and CDR2 LQKENI. In DNA form, the CDR3 reads TGTGCCAGCTCACCACAGGGTAGCCACTATGGCTACACCTTC. The encoded protein is CASSPQGSHYGYTF.

This clone was seen once. This chain connects TRBV9 to TRBJ1-3; D gene ambiguous. Germline CDR1 and CDR2: SGDLS and YYNGEE. This CDR3 is built from 16 residues. V lost 0 bases, J lost 1 base, and 11 bases lay in between. The CDR3 bases are TGTGCCAGCAGCGTAGCCTCTCTGTCTTCTGGAAACACCATATATTTT. This codes for CASSVASLSSGNTIYF.

This clone has more than one count but fewer than ten. V is TRBV29-1 and J is TRBJ2-5, with 7 positions matching TRBD2. Germline-derived CDR1 and CDR2 are SQVTM and ANQGSEA. The CDR3 covers 13 residues. The ends lost 4 bases at V and 0 bases at J; junction bases unmatched: 2. Here the CDR3 reads CSVAGGNQETQYF. CDR3 DNA sequence: TGCAGCGTTGCGGGGGGAAACCAAGAGACCCAGTACTTC. Full variable domain (outside the CDR3, taken from reference TRBV29-1 and TRBJ2-5): SAVISQKPSRDICQRGTSLTIQCQVDSQVTMMFWYRQQPGQSLTLIATANQGSEATYESGFVIDKFPISRPNLTFSTLTVSNMSPEDSSIYLCSVAGGNQETQYFGPGTRLLVL.